Listed below are T cell receptor beta chains from one sample, sequenced in a study of blood T cell repertoires in COVID-19. The protocol was immunoSEQ multiplex PCR, while the TCRdb copy is restricted to in-frame clones and leaves out a portion. The sample carries some 170,000 clones, roughly 82% recorded once. The sequenced sample consisted of peripheral blood. These receptors originate from a woman in her 70s with acute or convalescent COVID-19. Both conserved end residues are part of each CDR3. The order of the fields is J gene, V gene, clone size, D gene, CDR3 DNA, CDR3 protein. The D gene is left open where the match is weak. Expanded clones are given a class, and other clones once, few, many or no size at all.

J: TRBJ1-1; V: TRBV19; size: NA; D: TRBD1; DNA: TGTGCCAGTAGCCTCGGGACAGGGGGCCTCACTGAAGCTTTCTTT; CDR3: CASSLGTGGLTEAFF
J: TRBJ2-6; V: TRBV7-7; size: NA; D: TRBD1; DNA: TGTGCTAGCAGCTTAATACCCGTCACGACAGGGGCTGGGGCCAACGTCCTGACTTTC; CDR3: CASSLIPVTTGAGANVLTF
J: TRBJ2-1; V: TRBV7-2; size: NA; D: NA; DNA: TGTGCCAGCAGCTTAGGGAGGGCTATTGCCAATGAGCAGTTCTTC; CDR3: CASSLGRAIANEQFF
J: TRBJ1-5; V: TRBV30; size: NA; D: NA; DNA: TGTGCCTGGAGTATCCGGGGAAATCAGCCCCAGCATTTT; CDR3: CAWSIRGNQPQHF
J: TRBJ1-1; V: TRBV5-1; size: NA; D: TRBD1; DNA: TGCGCCAGCAGCTCAACAGGGGACACTGAAGCTTTCTTT; CDR3: CASSSTGDTEAFF
J: TRBJ2-2; V: TRBV6-2/TRBV6-3; size: NA; D: NA; DNA: TGTGCCAGCAGTTACTCGGGCAGGGTCGGCGGGGAGCTGTTTTTT; CDR3: CASSYSGRVGGELFF
J: TRBJ1-1; V: TRBV28; size: NA; D: NA; DNA: TGTGCCACCAGAGAGGGTTTCTACACTGAAGCTTTCTTT; CDR3: CATREGFYTEAFF
J: TRBJ1-6; V: TRBV6-6; size: NA; D: NA; DNA: TGTGCCAGCTTAGGTGACACCTCTAATTCACCCCTCCACTTT; CDR3: CASLGDTSNSPLHF
J: TRBJ2-7; V: TRBV7-9; size: few; D: TRBD2; DNA: TGTGCCAGCAGCCCTAGCGGGAACTCCTACGAGCAGTACTTC; CDR3: CASSPSGNSYEQYF
J: TRBJ2-7; V: TRBV10-3; size: NA; D: TRBD1; DNA: TGTGCCATCAGAAGGGACAGGGAAGTGTACGAGCAGTACTTC; CDR3: CAIRRDREVYEQYF
J: TRBJ2-7; V: TRBV28; size: NA; D: NA; DNA: TGTGCCAGCAGCCAGGGGTTCATCGCTTACGAGCAGTACTTC; CDR3: CASSQGFIAYEQYF
J: TRBJ2-1; V: TRBV19; size: NA; D: TRBD1; DNA: TGTGCCAGTAGTACCGGGACAGGGAACACCTACAATGAGCAGTTCTTC; CDR3: CASSTGTGNTYNEQFF
J: TRBJ1-4; V: TRBV29-1; size: NA; D: NA; DNA: TGCAGCGTTGTCTCCGGGGCGGGAAGAGAGGTTAATGAAAAACTGTTTTTT; CDR3: CSVVSGAGREVNEKLFF
J: TRBJ2-1; V: TRBV30; size: NA; D: NA; DNA: TGTGCCTGGACCCGGGACTACAATGAGCAGTTCTTC; CDR3: CAWTRDYNEQFF
J: TRBJ1-5; V: TRBV5-8; size: NA; D: NA; DNA: TGTGCCAGCAGCTTGGTCGGACAGATCAATCAGCCCCAGCATTTT; CDR3: CASSLVGQINQPQHF
J: TRBJ2-1; V: TRBV4-3; size: once; D: TRBD1; DNA: TGCGCCAGCAGCCAACGGGACAGCTACAATGAGCAGTTCTTC; CDR3: CASSQRDSYNEQFF
J: TRBJ2-3; V: TRBV29-1; size: NA; D: NA; DNA: TGCAGCGTTGATACAGGGACAGATACGCAGTATTTT; CDR3: CSVDTGTDTQYF
J: TRBJ2-1; V: TRBV5-1; size: NA; D: TRBD2; DNA: TGCGCCAGCAGCTTGGTTAGCGGGCATAACAATGAGCAGTTCTTC; CDR3: CASSLVSGHNNEQFF
J: TRBJ2-7; V: TRBV21-1; size: NA; D: NA; DNA: TGTGCCAGCAGGGAGGGGCTAGCGGGAGGCTTCCTCTACGAGCAGTACTTC; CDR3: CASREGLAGGFLYEQYF
J: TRBJ1-1; V: TRBV5-4; size: NA; D: TRBD1; DNA: TGTGCCAGCAGCTTAGGGGGACAGTCGAACACTGAAGCTTTCTTT; CDR3: CASSLGGQSNTEAFF
J: TRBJ2-5; V: TRBV19; size: NA; D: TRBD1; DNA: TGTGCCAGTAGTATTTCTGGACAGGGTACTCGAGAGACCCAGTACTTC; CDR3: CASSISGQGTRETQYF
J: TRBJ2-3; V: TRBV19; size: many; D: NA; DNA: TGTGCCAGTAGTATACCGGGACTCTTCCCTACGCAGTATTTT; CDR3: CASSIPGLFPTQYF
J: TRBJ2-1; V: TRBV20-1; size: NA; D: NA; DNA: TGCAGTGCTAGTTGGGGGGACAGTTACAATGAGCAGTTCTTC; CDR3: CSASWGDSYNEQFF
J: TRBJ2-7; V: TRBV27; size: NA; D: NA; DNA: TGTGCCAGCAGTTTATCGTCGGTTAGATCCGAGCAGTACTTC; CDR3: CASSLSSVRSEQYF
J: TRBJ2-3; V: TRBV4-3; size: NA; D: NA; DNA: TGCGCCAGCAGCCAACAGGTGTCCCCCACAGATACGCAGTATTTT; CDR3: CASSQQVSPTDTQYF
J: TRBJ1-1; V: TRBV4-3; size: NA; D: TRBD1; DNA: TGCGCCAGCAGCCGGCGAACAGGGGAGAACACTGAAGCTTTCTTT; CDR3: CASSRRTGENTEAFF
J: TRBJ1-1; V: TRBV6-2/TRBV6-3; size: NA; D: NA; DNA: TGTGCCAGCAGTTACTCCAAGGGGTGGCACACTGAAGCTTTCTTT; CDR3: CASSYSKGWHTEAFF
J: TRBJ1-1; V: TRBV5-1; size: NA; D: NA; DNA: TGCGCCAGCAGCTTTGGACCAGGGTCTGAAGCTTTCTTT; CDR3: CASSFGPGSEAFF
J: TRBJ2-5; V: TRBV7-2; size: NA; D: TRBD2; DNA: TGTGCCAGCAAAGGGACCGGGGGGGCCCAAGAGACCCAGTACTTC; CDR3: CASKGTGGAQETQYF
J: TRBJ1-2; V: TRBV24-1; size: NA; D: NA; DNA: TGTGCCACCAGTGCCCGACAGGCAGGCTATGGCTACACCTTC; CDR3: CATSARQAGYGYTF
J: TRBJ2-2; V: TRBV28; size: NA; D: TRBD2; DNA: TGTGCCAGCAGGGGGCGGGGGGACGGCGGGGAGCTGTTTTTT; CDR3: CASRGRGDGGELFF
J: TRBJ2-7; V: TRBV28; size: NA; D: TRBD1; DNA: TGTGCCAGCAGTAAGGGACAGGCCCTCTACTCCTACGAGCAGTACTTC; CDR3: CASSKGQALYSYEQYF
J: TRBJ2-1; V: TRBV7-9; size: NA; D: TRBD2; DNA: TGTGCCAGCAGCTTGGCTAGCGGGGGGGCCAGGCAGTTCTTC; CDR3: CASSLASGGARQFF
J: TRBJ2-7; V: TRBV6-2/TRBV6-3; size: NA; D: TRBD2; DNA: TGTGCCAGCAGTCGGACTAGCGGGCTCTACGAGCAGTACTTC; CDR3: CASSRTSGLYEQYF
J: TRBJ2-3; V: TRBV24-1; size: NA; D: TRBD2; DNA: TGTGCCACCAGCTCGGGACTAGCGCCCACAGATACGCAGTATTTT; CDR3: CATSSGLAPTDTQYF
J: TRBJ2-7; V: TRBV2; size: NA; D: NA; DNA: TGTGCCAGCAGTGATAACAGGGGAGGATACGAGCAGTACTTC; CDR3: CASSDNRGGYEQYF
J: TRBJ1-2; V: TRBV9; size: NA; D: TRBD1; DNA: TGTGCCAGCAGCGTAGGACAGGGGGCGCGTAGCTATGGCTACACCTTC; CDR3: CASSVGQGARSYGYTF
J: TRBJ2-2; V: TRBV10-3; size: once; D: TRBD2; DNA: TGTGCCATCAGTGACCCTACTAGCGGAGGACGAGGCGGGGAGCTGTTTTTT; CDR3: CAISDPTSGGRGGELFF
J: TRBJ2-2; V: TRBV30; size: NA; D: TRBD1; DNA: TGTGCCTGGACCCCGGACAGGGGGAACACCGGGGAGCTGTTTTTT; CDR3: CAWTPDRGNTGELFF
J: TRBJ2-2; V: TRBV6-5; size: NA; D: NA; DNA: TGTGCCAGCAGATCGACAGGTTGGACCGGGGAGCTGTTTTTT; CDR3: CASRSTGWTGELFF
J: TRBJ1-4; V: TRBV29-1; size: NA; D: NA; DNA: TGCAGCGTGGGTGAGCAGGCAACTAATGAAAAACTGTTTTTT; CDR3: CSVGEQATNEKLFF
J: TRBJ2-4; V: TRBV19; size: NA; D: NA; DNA: TGTGCCAGTAGTATATTAGGGGACTCCAAAAACATTCAGTACTTC; CDR3: CASSILGDSKNIQYF
J: TRBJ1-6; V: TRBV28; size: NA; D: NA; DNA: TGTGCCAGCAGTTTAGGGGTCAGCGGTTCACCCCTCCACTTT; CDR3: CASSLGVSGSPLHF
J: TRBJ1-2; V: TRBV15; size: NA; D: TRBD1; DNA: TGTGCCACCAGCAGAGATCGTGCCAGGGGGCCGGACTATGGCTACACCTTC; CDR3: CATSRDRARGPDYGYTF
J: TRBJ2-6; V: TRBV19; size: NA; D: TRBD1; DNA: TGTGCCAGTAGTACGAGGACAGGGGGCTCTGGGGCCAACGTCCTGACTTTC; CDR3: CASSTRTGGSGANVLTF
J: TRBJ1-3; V: TRBV27; size: NA; D: TRBD1; DNA: TGTGCCAGCAGTTTGGACAGGGGGTATGGAAACACCATATATTTT; CDR3: CASSLDRGYGNTIYF
J: TRBJ2-1; V: TRBV11-3; size: NA; D: TRBD2; DNA: TGTGCCAGCAGCTCTAGCGGGACCTTTGACAATGAGCAGTTCTTC; CDR3: CASSSSGTFDNEQFF
J: TRBJ2-3; V: TRBV2; size: NA; D: TRBD2; DNA: TGTGCCAGCAGTACTCGACTAGCCTCACGTGCAGATACGCAGTATTTT; CDR3: CASSTRLASRADTQYF
J: TRBJ2-3; V: TRBV18; size: NA; D: NA; DNA: TGTGCCAGCTCACCCGGGACTCACACAGATACGCAGTATTTT; CDR3: CASSPGTHTDTQYF
J: TRBJ1-6; V: TRBV5-6; size: NA; D: NA; DNA: TGTGCCAGCAGACTTTCGGGCGGAGGGAATAATTCACCCCTCCACTTT; CDR3: CASRLSGGGNNSPLHF
J: TRBJ1-1; V: TRBV9; size: once; D: TRBD1; DNA: TGTGCCAGCAGCTTCGAGACCTCAGGGGGGGAAGCTTTCTTT; CDR3: CASSFETSGGEAFF